This T cell receptor (beta chain) appears in the sequencing data of a study of blood T cell repertoires in COVID-19. V was pared by 6 bases and J by 4 bases, with 2 bases of the junction left unmatched. The CDR3 contains 13 residues. Measured with immunoSEQ multiplex PCR; TCRdb has only the in-frame clones, and not every one. The repertoire holds 50,000 to 80,000 clones, with about 90% as singletons. This clone is a singleton in its sample. The chain links TRBV12-3 or TRBV12-4 to TRBJ1-1; 10 positions match TRBD1. Sample: peripheral blood. The TCR sequence derives from a man aged 55-75 years with acute or convalescent COVID-19. CDR3 residues: CASRGQGFTEAFF. In DNA form, the CDR3 reads TGTGCCAGCAGGGGACAGGGGTTCACTGAAGCTTTCTTT.